Sequencing of this T cell receptor (beta chain) was carried out in a study of cytomegalovirus exposure and HLA in healthy donors. V lost 7 bases to trimming and J lost 6 bases; unmatched junction nucleotides: 4. The CDR3 extends over 11 amino acids. Germline assignment: CDR1 DFQATT and CDR2 SNEGSKA (reference sequence). On this clone itself: What it binds is unknown.

The study, taken as a whole, reports: Subsequent analysis found a tendency for first-cohort TCR clusters to co-occur within the 120 or so validation repertoires. The classifier, whose performance was assessed in both the original and validation cohorts, reportedly diagnosed cytomegalovirus status with high specificity and sensitivity. There were under 200 TCR beta chains listed as cytomegalovirus-associated.

While the first cohort had 500 to 700 subjects, the donors belonged to the separate validation cohort of roughly 130 subjects. Only in-frame clones appear in the TCRdb table, and some are missing; sequencing was by immunoSEQ multiplex PCR. This table has around 60,000 clones, 90% to 95% appearing once. The TCR was taken from a woman aged 18-30 years in good health and CMV-seronegative. Sequencing used PBMCs. The chain couples TRBV20-1 to TRBJ1-2, with TRBD1 matching 8 bases. In nucleotides, the CDR3 is TGCAGTGGGTGGACAGGGAATGGCTACACCTTC. It encodes CSGWTGNGYTF.